The 7 T cell receptor beta chains given below trace back to one sample, sequenced in a study of CD8 T cells in ankylosing spondylitis. TCRdb reprocessed the 5' RACE reads with MiXCR, giving one entry per CDR3 protein. The sample contains 200,000 to 300,000 distinct CDR3 sequences, around 7.8% of which appear only once. Sequencing was done on a sample of blood, either unsorted or a sorted T cell fraction (not recorded which). Receptors originate from a male donor with ankylosing spondylitis or in good health (not recorded which).

This clonotype occurred many times. The gene calls are TRBV5-1 and TRBJ2-2; D gene ambiguous. This CDR3 has 11 amino acids. Germline V gives CDR1 SGHRS, CDR2 YFSETQ. Between the trimmed V and J ends, which lost 5 bases and 7 bases, there was a span of 6 bases. The CDR3 loop reads CASSGIGELFF. The CDR3 DNA follows: TGCGCCAGCAGTGGTATCGGGGAGCTGTTTTTT.

This clonotype occurred many times. The chain carries TRBV7-2 and TRBJ2-6; D is undetermined. Trimming pared 2 bases from V and 0 bases from J, leaving 8 bases between. The germline CDR1 and CDR2 sequences are SGHTA and FQGNSA. This CDR3 has 16 amino acids. DNA for the CDR3: TGTGCCAGCAGCTTACAGTCCGGCTCTGGGGCCAACGTCCTGACTTTC. It translates to CASSLQSGSGANVLTF.

V usage is TRBV11-2 and J usage is TRBJ1-4, with D perhaps matching TRBD1 (5 bases). V was trimmed by 1 base and J by 0 bases, leaving 18 bases between them. CDR3 length equals 19 residues. From germline, CDR1 is SGHAT and CDR2 FQNNGV. DNA for the CDR3: TGTGCCAGCAGCTTAGTAAGGGGTTTTCGGACCCCAACTAATGAAAAACTGTTTTTT. Translating it yields CASSLVRGFRTPTNEKLFF.

This clonotype was seen only a few times. Germline and junction disagree at one end, which may indicate a read error. The V gene is TRBV3-1, the J gene TRBJ2-7; 10 bases map to TRBD2. CDR3 length: 17 amino acids. In germline, CDR1 is LGHDT, CDR2 YNNKEL (reference sequence). As DNA, the CDR3 is TGTGCCACCAGCCAAAGCCCACTACTCAGCGGGAGGGACGAGCAGTACTTC. Protein product: CATSQSPLLSGRDEQYF.

Ten or more counts support this clonotype. The chain uses TRBV7-2 and TRBJ2-4; TRBD2 matches 7 bases. The CDR3 spans 15 residues. Germline V lookup: CDR1 SGHTA, CDR2 FQGNSA. Trimming removed 7 bases from V and 3 bases from J; junction bases left unmatched: 9. CDR3: CASNIREGHKNIQYF. Written as DNA, the CDR3 is TGTGCCAGCAACATAAGGGAGGGGCACAAAAACATTCAGTACTTC.

The rearrangement joins TRBV30 to TRBJ2-7; the D is unclear. Germline V gene lookup returns CDR1 GTSNPN and CDR2 SVGIG (reference sequence). The V end was cut by 2 bases, the J end by 3 bases, with 11 bases between. The CDR3 length is 13 residues. CDR3 amino acids: CAWSPGRIYEQYF. CDR3 coding DNA: TGTGCCTGGAGTCCAGGACGGATCTACGAGCAGTACTTC.

The chain carries TRBV7-2 and TRBJ1-3; 7 bases are shared with TRBD1. Germline CDR1 and CDR2: SGHTA and FQGNSA. Trimming removed 5 bases from V and 8 bases from J; junction bases left unmatched: 15. The CDR3 contains 16 residues. The CDR3 nucleotides read TGTGCCAGCAGCCGGAGACCCGGACAGGTTAGGGACACCATATATTTT. This translates into CASSRRPGQVRDTIYF.